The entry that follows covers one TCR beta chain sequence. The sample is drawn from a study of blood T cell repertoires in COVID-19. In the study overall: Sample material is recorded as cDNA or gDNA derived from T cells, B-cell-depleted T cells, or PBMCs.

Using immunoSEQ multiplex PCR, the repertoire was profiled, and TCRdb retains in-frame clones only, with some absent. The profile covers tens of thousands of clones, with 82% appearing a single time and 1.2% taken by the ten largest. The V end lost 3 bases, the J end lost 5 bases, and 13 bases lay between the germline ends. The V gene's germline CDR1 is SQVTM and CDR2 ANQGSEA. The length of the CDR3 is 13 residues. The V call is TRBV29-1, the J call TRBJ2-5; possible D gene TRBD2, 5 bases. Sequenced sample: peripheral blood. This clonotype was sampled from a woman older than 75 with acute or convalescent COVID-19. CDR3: CSVDVQDWETQYF. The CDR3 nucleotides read TGCAGCGTTGATGTGCAGGACTGGGAGACCCAGTACTTC.